This T cell receptor (beta chain) emerged from a study of blood T cell repertoires in COVID-19. Study information: The United States, Italy and Spain provided the acute and convalescent COVID-19 samples. The analysed material was cDNA or gDNA that came from T cells, B-cell-depleted T cells, or PBMCs.

This clone was seen only a few times. Trimming removed 6 bases at V and 0 bases at J, with 8 bases between. Germline V gives CDR1 KGHDR, CDR2 SFDVKD. CDR3 length: 14 residues. Only in-frame clones appear in the TCRdb table, and some are missing; sequencing was by immunoSEQ multiplex PCR. The sample includes about 62,000 clones, roughly four fifths of them seen just once. The TCR was taken from a woman between 45 and 65 years old with active or convalescent COVID-19. Sequenced input: peripheral blood. J is TRBJ2-1 and V is TRBV24-1; no definite D call. This chain's CDR3 is CATSKESSYNEQFF. CDR3 nucleotide sequence: TGTGCCACCAGTAAGGAGAGCTCCTACAATGAGCAGTTCTTC.